This record concerns one T cell receptor beta chain sequence. Libraries were prepared by immunoSEQ multiplex PCR; TCRdb keeps only in-frame clonotypes and omits some of them. The sample lists around 300,000 clones, 70% to 90% seen once, with 4% in the top ten. The sample belongs to a study of blood T cell repertoires in COVID-19. On the study more broadly: PBMCs, B-cell-depleted T cells, or T cells provided the cDNA or gDNA that made up the material.

V was pared by 5 bases and J by 3 bases, with 6 bases of the junction left unmatched. The CDR3 covers 14 residues. Germline V gene data show CDR1 as SGHKS and CDR2 as YYEKEE (reference sequence). The receptor comes from a woman between 45 and 65 years old with active or convalescent COVID-19. The sample comprised peripheral blood. The chain has TRBV5-5 and TRBJ2-7; 9 nucleotides align to TRBD1. In DNA, the CDR3 is TGTGCCAGCAGTGGGGGACAGGGTTACTACGAGCAGTACTTC. Its translation is CASSGGQGYYEQYF.